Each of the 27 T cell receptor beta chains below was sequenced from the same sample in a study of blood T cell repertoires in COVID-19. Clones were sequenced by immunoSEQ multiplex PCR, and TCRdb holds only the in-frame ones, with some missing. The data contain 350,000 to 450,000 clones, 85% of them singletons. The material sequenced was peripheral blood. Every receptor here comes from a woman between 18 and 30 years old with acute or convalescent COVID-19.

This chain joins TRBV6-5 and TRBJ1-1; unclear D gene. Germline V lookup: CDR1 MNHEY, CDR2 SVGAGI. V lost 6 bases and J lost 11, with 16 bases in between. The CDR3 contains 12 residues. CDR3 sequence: CASSLVSGKAFF. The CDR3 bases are TGTGCCAGCAGCCTAGTTTCCGGGAAGGCTTTCTTT.

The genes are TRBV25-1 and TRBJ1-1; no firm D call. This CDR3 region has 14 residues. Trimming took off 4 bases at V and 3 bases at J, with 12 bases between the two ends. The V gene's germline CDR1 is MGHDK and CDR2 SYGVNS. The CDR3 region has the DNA TGTGCCAGCAGTGGCGCGGGGAGGCACACTGAAGCTTTCTTT. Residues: CASSGAGRHTEAFF.

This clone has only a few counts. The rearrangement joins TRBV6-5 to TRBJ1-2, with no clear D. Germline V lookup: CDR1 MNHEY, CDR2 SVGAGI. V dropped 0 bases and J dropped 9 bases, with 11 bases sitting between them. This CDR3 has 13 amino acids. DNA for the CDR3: TGTGCCAGCAGTTACTCGGCCGGGGAGAGCTACACCTTC. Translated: CASSYSAGESYTF.

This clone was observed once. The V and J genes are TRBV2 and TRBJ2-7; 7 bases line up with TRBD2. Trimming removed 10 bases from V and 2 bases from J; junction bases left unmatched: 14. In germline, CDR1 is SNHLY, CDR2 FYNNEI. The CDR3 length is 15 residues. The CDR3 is CAITLGGLMTYEQYF. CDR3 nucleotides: TGTGCCATCACCCTGGGGGGACTAATGACCTACGAGCAGTACTTC.

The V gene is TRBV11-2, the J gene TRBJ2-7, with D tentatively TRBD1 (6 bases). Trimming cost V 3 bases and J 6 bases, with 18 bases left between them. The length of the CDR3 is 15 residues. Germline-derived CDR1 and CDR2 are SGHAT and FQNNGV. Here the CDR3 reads CASSFVRGRMIEQYF. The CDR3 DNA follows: TGTGCCAGCAGCTTCGTCAGGGGAAGAATGATCGAGCAGTACTTC.

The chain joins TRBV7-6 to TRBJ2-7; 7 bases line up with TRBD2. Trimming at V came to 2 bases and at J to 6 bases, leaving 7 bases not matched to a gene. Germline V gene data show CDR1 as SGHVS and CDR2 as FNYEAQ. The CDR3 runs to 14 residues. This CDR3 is CASSLSGGGGEQYF. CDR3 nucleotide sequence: TGTGCCAGCAGCTTATCTGGGGGGGGAGGCGAGCAGTACTTC.

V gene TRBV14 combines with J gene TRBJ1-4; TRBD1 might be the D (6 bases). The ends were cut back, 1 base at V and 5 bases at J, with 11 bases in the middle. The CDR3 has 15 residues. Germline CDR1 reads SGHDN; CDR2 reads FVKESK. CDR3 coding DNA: TGTGCCAGCAGCCAAGTGGACAGAAGAAATGAAAAACTGTTTTTT. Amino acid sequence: CASSQVDRRNEKLFF.

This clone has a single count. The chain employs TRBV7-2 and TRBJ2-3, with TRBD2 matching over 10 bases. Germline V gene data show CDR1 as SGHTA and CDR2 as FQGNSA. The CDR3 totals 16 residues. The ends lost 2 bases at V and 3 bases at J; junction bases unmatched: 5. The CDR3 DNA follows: TGTGCCAGCAGCTTACTAGCGGGGGCCCCGACAGATACGCAGTATTTT. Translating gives CASSLLAGAPTDTQYF.

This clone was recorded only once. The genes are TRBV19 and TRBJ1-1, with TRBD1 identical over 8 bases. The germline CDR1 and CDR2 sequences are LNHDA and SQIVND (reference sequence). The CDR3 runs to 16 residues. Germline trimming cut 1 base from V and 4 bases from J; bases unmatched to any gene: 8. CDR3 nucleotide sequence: TGTGCCAGTAGTATAGCCCGACAGGGGAGGGCCACTGAAGCTTTCTTT. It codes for CASSIARQGRATEAFF.

DNA for the CDR3: TGTGCCAGCAGGAACCCACCAGGGGGTAAAGGCTACACCTTC. As protein: CASRNPPGGKGYTF. The rearrangement joins TRBV6-5 to TRBJ1-2, with 7 positions matching TRBD1. The V gene's germline CDR1 is MNHEY and CDR2 SVGAGI. This CDR3 comprises 14 residues. V was clipped by 6 bases and J by 8 bases; unmatched bases: 12.

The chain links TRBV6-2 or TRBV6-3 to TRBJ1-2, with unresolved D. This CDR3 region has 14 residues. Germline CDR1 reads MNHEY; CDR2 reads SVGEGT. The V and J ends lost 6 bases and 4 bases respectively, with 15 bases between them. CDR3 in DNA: TGTGCCAGCAGCGCGCAGGAACAGTTCTATGGCTACACCTTC. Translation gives CASSAQEQFYGYTF.

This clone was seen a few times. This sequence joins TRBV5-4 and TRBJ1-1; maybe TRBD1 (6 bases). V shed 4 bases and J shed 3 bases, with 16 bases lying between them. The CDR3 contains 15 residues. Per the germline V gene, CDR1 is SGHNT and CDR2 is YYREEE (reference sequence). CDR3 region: CASSPNRDVYTEAFF. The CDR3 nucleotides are TGTGCCAGCAGCCCAAACAGGGATGTGTACACTGAAGCTTTCTTT.

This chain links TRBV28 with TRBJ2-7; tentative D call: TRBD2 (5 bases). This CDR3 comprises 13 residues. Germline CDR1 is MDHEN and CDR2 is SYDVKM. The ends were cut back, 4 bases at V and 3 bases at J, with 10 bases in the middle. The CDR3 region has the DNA TGTGCCAGCAGTTACGGCGGAGGCTACGAGCAGTACTTC. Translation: CASSYGGGYEQYF.

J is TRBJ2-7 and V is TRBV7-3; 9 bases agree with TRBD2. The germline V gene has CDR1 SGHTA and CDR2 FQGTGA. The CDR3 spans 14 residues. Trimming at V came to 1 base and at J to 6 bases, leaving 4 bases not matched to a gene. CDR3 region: CASSLSGRASEQYF. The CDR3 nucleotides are TGTGCCAGCAGCTTAAGCGGGAGGGCCAGCGAGCAGTACTTC. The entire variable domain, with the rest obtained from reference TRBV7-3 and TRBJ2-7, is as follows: GAGVSQTPSNKVTEKGKYVELRCDPISGHTALYWYRQSLGQGPEFLIYFQGTGAADDSGLPNDRFFAVRPEGSVSTLKIQRTERGDSAVYLCASSLSGRASEQYFGPGTRLTVT.

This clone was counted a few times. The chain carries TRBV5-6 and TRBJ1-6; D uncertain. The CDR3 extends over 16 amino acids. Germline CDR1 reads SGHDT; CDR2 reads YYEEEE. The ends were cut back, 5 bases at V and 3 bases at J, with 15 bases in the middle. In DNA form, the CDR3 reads TGTGCCAGCAGGCGGGCCGGGGATGGCTATAATTCACCCCTCCACTTT. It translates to CASRRAGDGYNSPLHF. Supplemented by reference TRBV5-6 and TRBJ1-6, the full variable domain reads DAGVTQSPTHLIKTRGQQVTLRCSPKSGHDTVSWYQQALGQGPQFIFQYYEEEERQRGNFPDRFSGHQFPNYSSELNVNALLLGDSALYLCASRRAGDGYNSPLHFGNGTRLTVT.

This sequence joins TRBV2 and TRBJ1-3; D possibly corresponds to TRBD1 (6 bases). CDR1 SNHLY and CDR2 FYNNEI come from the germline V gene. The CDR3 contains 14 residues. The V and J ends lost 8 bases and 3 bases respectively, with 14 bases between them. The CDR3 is CASRKGGDGNTIYF. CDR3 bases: TGTGCCAGCCGAAAGGGGGGGGATGGAAACACCATATATTTT.

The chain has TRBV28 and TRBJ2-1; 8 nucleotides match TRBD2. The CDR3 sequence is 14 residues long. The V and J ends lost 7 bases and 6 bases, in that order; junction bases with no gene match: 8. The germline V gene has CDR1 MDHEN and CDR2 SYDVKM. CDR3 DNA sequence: TGTGCCAGCACCTTGGGACTAGGCGGCAATGAGCAGTTCTTC. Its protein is CASTLGLGGNEQFF.

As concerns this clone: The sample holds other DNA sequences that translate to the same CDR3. CDR3 coding DNA: TGCAGCGTTGAGGGACAGGGATCTGAAGCTTTCTTT. Translated: CSVEGQGSEAFF. The J gene is TRBJ1-1, the V gene TRBV29-1, with TRBD1 identical over 9 bases. V trimming: 3 bases; J trimming: 6 bases; junction bases outside the gene matches: 2. The CDR3 contains 12 residues. Germline CDR1 and CDR2: SQVTM and ANQGSEA.

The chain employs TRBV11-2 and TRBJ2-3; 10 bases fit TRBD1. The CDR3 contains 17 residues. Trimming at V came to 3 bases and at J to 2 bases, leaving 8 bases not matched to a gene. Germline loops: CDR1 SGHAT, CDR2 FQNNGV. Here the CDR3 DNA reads TGTGCCAGCAGCTTGGGGGGCGGGACAGGGGTCACAGATACGCAGTATTTT. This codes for CASSLGGGTGVTDTQYF.

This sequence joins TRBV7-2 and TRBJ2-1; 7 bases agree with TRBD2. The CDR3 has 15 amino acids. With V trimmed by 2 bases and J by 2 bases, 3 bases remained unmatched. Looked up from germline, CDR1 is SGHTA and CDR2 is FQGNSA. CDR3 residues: CASSLLGLAYNEQFF. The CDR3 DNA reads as TGTGCCAGCAGCTTATTAGGACTAGCCTACAATGAGCAGTTCTTC.

The CDR3 DNA is TGTGCCAGCTCACCAGGGGCCCCACCATCCTACAATGAGCAGTTCTTC. Translation: CASSPGAPPSYNEQFF. The rearrangement links TRBV18 to TRBJ2-1, with D possibly TRBD1 on 5 matching bases. The V gene lost 2 bases and the J gene lost 1 base, with 12 bases spanning the gap. This CDR3 spans 16 amino acids. Germline V gene sequence: CDR1 KGHSH, CDR2 LQKENI.

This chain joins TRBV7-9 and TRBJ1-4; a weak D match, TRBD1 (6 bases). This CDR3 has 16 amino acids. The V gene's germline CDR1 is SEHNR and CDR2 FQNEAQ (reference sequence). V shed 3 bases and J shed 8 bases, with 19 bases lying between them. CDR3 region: CASSFSKGRGREKLFF. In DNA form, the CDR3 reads TGTGCCAGCAGCTTCTCAAAGGGCAGGGGTAGAGAAAAACTGTTTTTT.

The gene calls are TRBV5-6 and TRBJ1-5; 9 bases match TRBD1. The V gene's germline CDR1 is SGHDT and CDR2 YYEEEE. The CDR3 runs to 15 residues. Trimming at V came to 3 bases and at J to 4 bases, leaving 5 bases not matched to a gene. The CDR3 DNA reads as TGTGCCAGCAGCTCCACCGGGACAGGGAATCAGCCCCAGCATTTT. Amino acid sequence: CASSSTGTGNQPQHF.

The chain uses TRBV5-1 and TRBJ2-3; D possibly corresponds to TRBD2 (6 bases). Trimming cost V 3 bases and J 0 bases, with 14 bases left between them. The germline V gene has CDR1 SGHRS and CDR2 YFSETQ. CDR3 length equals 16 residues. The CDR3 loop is CASSSSDPRSTDTQYF. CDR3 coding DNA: TGCGCCAGCAGCTCTAGCGATCCGCGGAGCACAGATACGCAGTATTTT.

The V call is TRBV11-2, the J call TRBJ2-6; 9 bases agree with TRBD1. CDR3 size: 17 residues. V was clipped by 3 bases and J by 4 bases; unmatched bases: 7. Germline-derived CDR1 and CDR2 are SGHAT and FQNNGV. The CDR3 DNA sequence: TGTGCCAGCAGCTTTTCCGTCGGGACAGGGGGGGCCAACGTCCTGACTTTC. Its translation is CASSFSVGTGGANVLTF. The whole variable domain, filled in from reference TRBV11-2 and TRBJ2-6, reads EAGVAQSPRYKIIEKRQSVAFWCNPISGHATLYWYQQILGQGPKLLIQFQNNGVVDDSQLPKDRFSAERLKGVDSTLKIQPAKLEDSAVYLCASSFSVGTGGANVLTFGAGSRLTVL.

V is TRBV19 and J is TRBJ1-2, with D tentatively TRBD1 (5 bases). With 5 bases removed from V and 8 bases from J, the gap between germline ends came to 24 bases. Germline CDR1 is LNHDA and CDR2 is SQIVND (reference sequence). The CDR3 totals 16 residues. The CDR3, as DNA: TGTGCCAGTAGTCTTTCGGTTTTGGGACCGGGAGGAGGCTACACCTTC. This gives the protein CASSLSVLGPGGGYTF.

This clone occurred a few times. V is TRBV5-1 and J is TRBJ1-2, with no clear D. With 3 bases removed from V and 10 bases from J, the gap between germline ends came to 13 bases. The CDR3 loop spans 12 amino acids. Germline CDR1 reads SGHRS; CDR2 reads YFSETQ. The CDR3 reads CASSSPTLSYTF. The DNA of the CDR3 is TGCGCCAGCAGCTCTCCGACACTGTCCTACACCTTC.